Listed below are T cell receptor beta chains from one sample, sequenced in a study of shared clonotypes between healthy human individuals. Clones were read by immunoSEQ multiplex PCR, and TCRdb kept only the in-frame ones, dropping some. This table holds just over 2,000,000 clones, 85% to 95% found once. Specimen: naive CD4+ T cells sorted from blood. Receptors originate from a man aged 18 to 35 in good health. Both conserved end residues are part of each CDR3. D genes are given only for firm matches. The size entry is marked missing in some rows and otherwise reads once, few, many or a size class.

clone_size: -; d_call: -; j_call: TRBJ2-1; v_call: TRBV30; cdr3_nt: TGTGCCTGGAGCGGGAGATCTTTCAATGAGCAGTTCTTC; cdr3_aa: CAWSGRSFNEQFF
clone_size: -; d_call: -; j_call: TRBJ2-3; v_call: TRBV2; cdr3_nt: TGTGCCAGCACGCTGGAACATGGGAGCACAGATACGCAGTATTTT; cdr3_aa: CASTLEHGSTDTQYF
clone_size: few; d_call: -; j_call: TRBJ2-2; v_call: TRBV19; cdr3_nt: TGTGCCAGTAGTATCCTCCCTACCGGGGAGCTGTTTTTT; cdr3_aa: CASSILPTGELFF
clone_size: -; d_call: -; j_call: TRBJ1-2; v_call: TRBV18; cdr3_nt: TGTGCCAGCTCACCGGGGCTAATCACAGGTGGGGACTATGGCTACACCTTC; cdr3_aa: CASSPGLITGGDYGYTF
clone_size: -; d_call: TRBD1; j_call: TRBJ1-6; v_call: TRBV19; cdr3_nt: TGTGCCAGTAGCTTGGGACAGGGGGATAATTCACCCCTCCACTTT; cdr3_aa: CASSLGQGDNSPLHF
clone_size: -; d_call: -; j_call: TRBJ2-4; v_call: TRBV5-1; cdr3_nt: TGCGCCAGCAGCTTGGCCGGGGGCCCGCCAAACATTCAGTACTTC; cdr3_aa: CASSLAGGPPNIQYF
clone_size: -; d_call: TRBD2; j_call: TRBJ2-3; v_call: TRBV7-2; cdr3_nt: TGTGCCAGCAGCTTGCGGGAGGGCCTCCCAGATACGCAGTATTTT; cdr3_aa: CASSLREGLPDTQYF
clone_size: -; d_call: -; j_call: TRBJ2-3; v_call: TRBV18; cdr3_nt: TGTGCCAGCTCACCACCGGGCTGGGCTAATACGCAGTATTTT; cdr3_aa: CASSPPGWANTQYF
clone_size: -; d_call: TRBD1; j_call: TRBJ2-2; v_call: TRBV7-9; cdr3_nt: TGTGCCAGCAGCTTAAGACAGGGGACCGGGGAGCTGTTTTTT; cdr3_aa: CASSLRQGTGELFF
clone_size: -; d_call: -; j_call: TRBJ2-7; v_call: TRBV10-1; cdr3_nt: TGCGCCAGCGGGGACACGAAATACGAGCAGTACTTC; cdr3_aa: CASGDTKYEQYF
clone_size: -; d_call: -; j_call: TRBJ2-1; v_call: TRBV6-1; cdr3_nt: TGTGCCAGTAACGACCGTCACAATGAGCAGTTCTTC; cdr3_aa: CASNDRHNEQFF
clone_size: -; d_call: TRBD1; j_call: TRBJ1-4; v_call: TRBV5-4; cdr3_nt: TGTGCCAGCAGCTTCCAGGGGGCTTCCGAAAAACTGTTTTTT; cdr3_aa: CASSFQGASEKLFF
clone_size: -; d_call: -; j_call: TRBJ2-3; v_call: TRBV9; cdr3_nt: TGTGCCAGCAGCGTAGTTTCGGCGGGTACGCAGTATTTT; cdr3_aa: CASSVVSAGTQYF
clone_size: -; d_call: -; j_call: TRBJ1-3; v_call: TRBV18; cdr3_nt: TGTGCCAGCTCCCGGGGGGACACTGGAAACACCATATATTTT; cdr3_aa: CASSRGDTGNTIYF
clone_size: -; d_call: -; j_call: TRBJ1-4; v_call: TRBV6-5; cdr3_nt: TGTGCCAGCAGTTCACAACAAGGTGAAAAACTGTTTTTT; cdr3_aa: CASSSQQGEKLFF
clone_size: -; d_call: -; j_call: TRBJ2-7; v_call: TRBV7-2; cdr3_nt: TGTGCCAGCAGCTTCAAGGGCGTGCAGTACTTC; cdr3_aa: CASSFKGVQYF